The 22 T cell receptor beta chains given below trace back to one sample, sequenced in a study of T cell repertoires in cytomegalovirus infection. TCRdb reprocessed the reads via MiXCR and lists one record per CDR3 protein. The sample carries 200,000 or so distinct CDR3 sequences, approximately 28% recorded once. Sequenced sample: PBMCs. These TCRs come from a human donor in good health (CMV status not recorded). Some clones in this sample may be carry-over from other donors' samples.

A few counts support this clonotype. The chain employs TRBV6-5 and TRBJ2-1; D gene uncertain. With 6 bases removed from V and 9 bases from J, the gap between germline ends came to 12 bases. CDR3 length: 12 residues. Germline CDR1 reads MNHEY; CDR2 reads SVGAGI. The CDR3 protein is CASRAPLGEQFF. The DNA of the CDR3 is TGTGCCAGCAGGGCCCCCCTGGGTGAGCAGTTCTTC.

The chain uses TRBV5-1 and TRBJ2-5; D ambiguous. Germline CDR1 SGHRS, CDR2 YFSETQ. Trimming removed 0 bases at V and 7 bases at J, with 10 bases between. This CDR3 has 13 amino acids. The CDR3 protein is CASSLDVDRTQYF. CDR3 sequence (DNA): TGCGCCAGCAGCTTGGATGTGGATAGGACCCAGTACTTC.

This chain joins TRBV4-1 and TRBJ1-1; the match to TRBD1 covers 10 bases. The germline gives CDR1 MGHRA, CDR2 YSYEKL. This CDR3 is 16 amino acids long. With V trimmed by 1 base and J by 0 bases, 2 bases remained unmatched. CDR3 sequence: CASSQGGTGVNTEAFF. In DNA form, the CDR3 reads TGCGCCAGCAGCCAAGGGGGGACAGGGGTGAACACTGAAGCTTTCTTT.

The chain couples TRBV14 to TRBJ2-3; 11 nucleotides align to TRBD1. J gave up 9 bases and V 4 bases, and 9 bases lay outside the gene matches. CDR1 is SGHDN and CDR2 is FVKESK in the germline V gene. This CDR3 is built from 15 residues. Here the CDR3 reads CASSRTPGTGGTQYF. The CDR3 nucleotides read TGTGCCAGCAGCCGCACACCAGGGACAGGGGGAACGCAGTATTTT. Looking up the rest from reference TRBV14 and TRBJ2-3 gives the full variable domain: EAGVTQFPSHSVIEKGQTVTLRCDPISGHDNLYWYRRVMGKEIKFLLHFVKESKQDESGMPNNRFLAERTGGTYSTLKVQPAELEDSGVYFCASSRTPGTGGTQYFGPGTRLTVL.

There are many counts of this clonotype. This rearrangement joins TRBV7-2 to TRBJ1-1; D remains ambiguous. Germline assignment: CDR1 SGHTA and CDR2 FQGNSA. The CDR3 sequence is 14 residues long. The V end was cut by 1 base, the J end by 1 base, with 7 bases between. The CDR3 bases are TGTGCCAGCAGCTTAGATTGGGCGAACACTGAAGCTTTCTTT. This encodes CASSLDWANTEAFF.

This clonotype was seen a few times. The chain couples TRBV7-2 to TRBJ2-7, with TRBD1 matching 9 bases. The V gene's germline CDR1 is SGHTA and CDR2 FQGNSA. The CDR3 is made up of 14 amino acids. Losses at the gene ends were 5 bases for V and 2 bases for J; bases not matched to a gene: 4. Here the CDR3 reads CASSRTGVTYEQYF. The CDR3 DNA reads TGTGCCAGCAGCCGGACAGGGGTGACCTACGAGCAGTACTTC.

This chain joins TRBV12-3 or TRBV12-4 and TRBJ1-1; D remains unclear. The CDR3 covers 13 residues. Deletions cut 7 bases from V and 1 base from J, with 10 bases between. CDR3 DNA sequence: TGTGCCAGCATCACCGACCCGAACACTGAAGCTTTCTTT. Translated: CASITDPNTEAFF.

This clonotype has just a few counts. The chain links TRBV2 to TRBJ2-3, with a weak D call TRBD2 (6 bases). Trimming left V 6 bases short and J 6 bases short, with 13 bases between. There are 13 residues in the CDR3. Germline V lookup: CDR1 SNHLY, CDR2 FYNNEI. CDR3 DNA sequence: TGTGCCAGCAGGGGGGAGGCGGCGGATACGCAGTATTTT. Translating it yields CASRGEAADTQYF.

This clonotype was recorded at least ten times. V gene TRBV7-2 combines with J gene TRBJ2-1; 7 positions match TRBD1. The CDR3 length is 15 residues. Trimming at V came to 0 bases and at J to 4 bases, leaving 3 bases not matched to a gene. The germline CDR1 and CDR2 sequences are SGHTA and FQGNSA. The CDR3 loop reads CASSLAGGAYNEQFF. The CDR3 DNA is TGTGCCAGCAGCTTAGCAGGGGGCGCGTACAATGAGCAGTTCTTC. Full variable domain (missing parts from reference TRBV7-2 and TRBJ2-1): GAGVSQSPSNKVTEKGKDVELRCDPISGHTALYWYRQSLGQGLEFLIYFQGNSAPDKSGLPSDRFSAERTGGSVSTLTIQRTQQEDSAVYLCASSLAGGAYNEQFFGPGTRLTVL.

V gene TRBV6-2 or TRBV6-3 combines with J gene TRBJ2-3; 13 positions agree with TRBD2. Germline CDR1 reads MNHEY; CDR2 reads SVGEGT. Trimming took 2 bases from V and 2 from J; bases not matched to a gene: 1. CDR3 length: 16 residues. The CDR3 coding sequence is TGTGCCAGCAGTTACGGGACTAGCGGGGACACAGATACGCAGTATTTT. Its translation is CASSYGTSGDTDTQYF.

On this clonotype: At one of its ends the junction is not consistent with the germline gene, which may arise from a read error. The chain combines TRBV4-1 with TRBJ1-3, with D unresolved. The CDR3 loop spans 13 amino acids. Germline loops: CDR1 MGHRA, CDR2 YSYEKL. The CDR3 DNA reads as TGTGCCAGCAGCCAACTTAGAGGAAACACCATATATTTT. Translation: CASSQLRGNTIYF.

The table lists this clonotype with a few counts. The chain couples TRBV10-2 to TRBJ2-3, with TRBD2 matching over 8 bases. Germline V CDR1 and CDR2: WSHSY, SAAADI. J lost 2 bases, V lost 6 bases, and 13 bases had no gene match. This CDR3 region has 17 residues. The CDR3 here is CASSLNLAGLITDTQYF. CDR3 sequence (DNA): TGCGCCAGCAGCTTAAACTTAGCGGGACTCATCACAGATACGCAGTATTTT.

This chain connects TRBV7-4 to TRBJ2-7; the match to TRBD1 covers 7 bases. The CDR3 has 15 residues. The germline CDR1 and CDR2 sequences are SGHVT and SQSDAQ. V shed 6 bases and J 0 bases; nucleotides not matched to a gene: 8. CDR3 residues: CASRRTGSSSYEQYF. For the CDR3, the DNA is TGTGCCAGCAGACGGACAGGATCTAGCTCCTACGAGCAGTACTTC.

This rearrangement joins TRBV5-6 to TRBJ2-3; 9 nucleotides align to TRBD1. Germline loops: CDR1 SGHDT, CDR2 YYEEEE. V lost 1 base and J lost 1; bases outside the gene matches: 4. CDR3 length: 16 amino acids. For the CDR3, the DNA is TGTGCCAGCAGCTTGACAGGGGGCGCGGGCACAGATACGCAGTATTTT. Protein sequence: CASSLTGGAGTDTQYF.

V gene TRBV6-1 combines with J gene TRBJ2-2, with a weak D call TRBD1 (7 bases). CDR3 length: 15 amino acids. Germline values: CDR1 MNHNS, CDR2 SASEGT. The ends were cut back, 2 bases at V and 7 bases at J, with 14 bases in the middle. The CDR3 here is CASSERGRGGGELFF. The CDR3 nucleotides read TGTGCCAGCAGTGAAAGGGGGCGGGGAGGCGGGGAGCTGTTTTTT.

The gene calls are TRBV7-2 and TRBJ2-5, with unresolved D. Germline CDR1 is SGHTA and CDR2 is FQGNSA. The CDR3 is made up of 14 amino acids. V dropped 5 bases and J dropped 4 bases, with 14 bases sitting between them. The chain's CDR3 is CASSRRALSETQYF. CDR3 nucleotides: TGTGCCAGCAGCCGCCGGGCCCTTTCAGAGACCCAGTACTTC.

V and J are TRBV19 and TRBJ1-2; weak D call: TRBD1 (6 bases). This CDR3 has 15 residues. The ends were cut back, 7 bases at V and 6 bases at J, with 21 bases in the middle. Germline V lookup: CDR1 LNHDA, CDR2 SQIVND (reference sequence). The DNA for the CDR3 is TGTGCCAGTAATGGTGTCCGACAGGCAGCCGATGGCTACACCTTC. Protein product: CASNGVRQAADGYTF.

This clonotype was picked up a small number of times. The chain combines TRBV20-1 with TRBJ2-1, with 11 bases that match TRBD2. This CDR3 has 15 residues. Germline assignment: CDR1 DFQATT and CDR2 SNEGSKA (reference sequence). Trimming cost V 4 bases and J 9 bases; bases outside gene matches: 11. The CDR3 protein is CSAIRLAGRIGEQFF. CDR3 in DNA: TGCAGTGCTATACGACTAGCGGGGAGAATAGGTGAGCAGTTCTTC.

This chain connects TRBV9 to TRBJ2-1, with D possibly TRBD2 on 5 matching bases. The CDR3 consists of 17 residues. Germline V gene lookup returns CDR1 SGDLS and CDR2 YYNGEE. The V end lost 0 bases, the J end lost 0 bases, and 13 bases lay between the germline ends. Here the CDR3 reads CASSVGELLSSYNEQFF. The CDR3 nucleotides are TGTGCCAGCAGCGTAGGGGAGCTGCTAAGCTCCTACAATGAGCAGTTCTTC.

This clonotype occurred a few times. This chain joins TRBV5-1 and TRBJ1-6; D is unresolved. The length of the CDR3 is 15 residues. V was shortened by 1 base and J by 5 bases, with 10 bases between the two germline ends. Germline CDR1 is SGHRS and CDR2 is YFSETQ. CDR3 sequence: CASSLQPSDNSPLHF. CDR3 DNA: TGCGCCAGCAGCTTGCAACCATCGGATAATTCACCCCTCCACTTT.

The chain has TRBV11-1 and TRBJ2-3; 15 bases agree with TRBD2. The trim removed 5 bases at V and 6 bases at J, leaving 9 bases unmatched. From germline, CDR1 is SGHAT and CDR2 FQDESV (reference sequence). CDR3 length: 17 residues. CDR3 amino acids: CASSLRTSGGAGDTQYF. The CDR3 DNA reads as TGTGCCAGCAGCCTCCGGACTAGCGGGGGGGCCGGGGATACGCAGTATTTT.

The V and J genes are TRBV6-5 and TRBJ1-2; D is possibly TRBD1 (5 bases). The CDR3 runs 13 residues. V lost 7 bases and J lost 8, with 17 bases in between. Looked up from germline, CDR1 is MNHEY and CDR2 is SVGAGI. The CDR3 DNA sequence: TGTGCCAGCACCCTCGGGACCCTTGGGGGCTACACCTTC. Translation: CASTLGTLGGYTF.